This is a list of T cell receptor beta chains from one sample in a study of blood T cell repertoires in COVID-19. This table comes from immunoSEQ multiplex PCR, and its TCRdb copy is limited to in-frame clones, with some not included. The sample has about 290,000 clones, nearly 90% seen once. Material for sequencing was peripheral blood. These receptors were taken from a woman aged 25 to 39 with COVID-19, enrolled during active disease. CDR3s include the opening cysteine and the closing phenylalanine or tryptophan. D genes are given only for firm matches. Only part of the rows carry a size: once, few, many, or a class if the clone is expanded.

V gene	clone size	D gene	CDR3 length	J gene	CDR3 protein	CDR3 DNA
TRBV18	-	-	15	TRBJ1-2	CASSPIEGTSYGYTF	TGTGCCAGCTCACCAATCGAGGGGACTTCTTATGGCTACACCTTC
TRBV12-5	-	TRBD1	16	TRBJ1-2	CASGLARQGINYGYTF	TGTGCTAGTGGTTTGGCCCGACAGGGGATTAACTATGGCTACACCTTC
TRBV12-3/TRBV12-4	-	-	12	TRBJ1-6	CASSGGLRALHF	TGTGCCAGCAGCGGGGGTTTACGGGCCCTCCACTTT
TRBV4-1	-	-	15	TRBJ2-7	CASSQEGQGGSLQYF	TGCGCCAGCAGCCAAGAGGGGCAGGGAGGCTCTTTACAGTACTTC
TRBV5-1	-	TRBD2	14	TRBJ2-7	CATSRAGPRYEQYF	TGCGCCACTTCCCGAGCGGGACCTCGGTACGAGCAGTACTTC
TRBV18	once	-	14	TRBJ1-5	CASSPTRTYQPQHF	TGTGCCAGCTCACCGACACGGACTTATCAGCCCCAGCATTTT
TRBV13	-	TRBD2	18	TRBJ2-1	CASSSSGTSGFNYNEQFF	TGTGCCAGCAGCTCCTCCGGGACTAGCGGATTTAACTACAATGAGCAGTTCTTC
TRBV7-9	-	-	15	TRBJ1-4	CASSPRAATNEKLFF	TGTGCCAGCAGCCCCCGCGCCGCAACTAATGAAAAACTGTTTTTT
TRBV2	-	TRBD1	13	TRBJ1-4	CASRGQPTRELFF	TGTGCCAGCAGGGGACAGCCAACAAGGGAACTGTTTTTT
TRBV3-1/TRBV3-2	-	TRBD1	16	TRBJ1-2	CASSPGYGTAHYGYTF	TGTGCCAGCAGCCCCGGGTACGGGACAGCGCACTATGGCTACACCTTC
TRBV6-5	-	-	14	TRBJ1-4	CASSYAGGGEKLFF	TGTGCCAGCAGTTACGCGGGGGGCGGGGAAAAACTGTTTTTT
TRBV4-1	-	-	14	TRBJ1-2	CASSQVGSGYGYTF	TGCGCCAGCAGCCAAGTTGGGTCAGGATATGGCTACACCTTC
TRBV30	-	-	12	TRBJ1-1	CAWKMAGREAFF	TGTGCCTGGAAAATGGCGGGGAGGGAAGCTTTCTTT
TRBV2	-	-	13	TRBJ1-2	CASSDQGNYGYTF	TGTGCCAGCAGTGATCAGGGTAACTATGGCTACACCTTC
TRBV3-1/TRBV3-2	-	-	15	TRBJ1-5	CASSQDPGYNQPQHF	TGTGCCAGCAGCCAAGACCCCGGGTATAATCAGCCCCAGCATTTT
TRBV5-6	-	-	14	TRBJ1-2	CASSFFAGDYGYTF	TGTGCCAGCAGCTTTTTTGCAGGGGACTATGGCTACACCTTC
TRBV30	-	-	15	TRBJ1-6	CAWSVPGRGNSPLHF	TGTGCCTGGAGTGTCCCCGGCCGGGGGAATTCACCCCTCCACTTT
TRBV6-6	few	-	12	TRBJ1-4	CASRAPNEKLFF	TGTGCCAGCAGAGCCCCTAATGAAAAACTGTTTTTT
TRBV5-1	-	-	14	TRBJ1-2	CASRPQGTDYGYTF	TGCGCCAGCAGACCTCAGGGTACGGACTATGGCTACACCTTC
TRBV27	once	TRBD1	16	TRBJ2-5	CASRPATGVGGETQYF	TGTGCCAGCAGGCCTGCCACAGGGGTAGGTGGGGAGACCCAGTACTTC
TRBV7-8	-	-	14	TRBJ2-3	CASTQGRSTDTQYF	TGTGCCAGCACACAGGGTAGGAGCACAGATACGCAGTATTTT
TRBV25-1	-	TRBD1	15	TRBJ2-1	CASSDRDSIYNEQFF	TGTGCCAGCAGTGACCGGGACAGCATCTACAATGAGCAGTTCTTC
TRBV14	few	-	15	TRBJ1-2	CASSKTTDALYGYTF	TGTGCCAGCAGCAAAACGACAGACGCCCTCTATGGCTACACCTTC
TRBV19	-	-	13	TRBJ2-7	CASRNQGTYEQYF	TGTGCCAGTAGAAATCAGGGTACCTACGAGCAGTACTTC
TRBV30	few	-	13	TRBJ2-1	CAWSASTSGRQFF	TGTGCCTGGAGTGCAAGTACCTCGGGTAGACAGTTCTTC
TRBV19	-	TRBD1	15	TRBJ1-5	CASSMQGAGNQPQHF	TGTGCCAGTAGTATGCAGGGGGCTGGCAATCAGCCCCAGCATTTT
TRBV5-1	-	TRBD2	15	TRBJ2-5	CASSLTRGAQETQYF	TGCGCCAGCAGCTTAACGCGGGGGGCCCAAGAGACCCAGTACTTC
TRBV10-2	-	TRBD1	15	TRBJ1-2	CASSELVRDRWGYTF	TGCGCCAGCAGTGAATTGGTGCGGGACAGGTGGGGCTACACCTTC
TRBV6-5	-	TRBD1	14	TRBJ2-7	CASPRTGTAYEQYF	TGTGCCAGCCCTCGGACAGGGACCGCCTACGAGCAGTACTTC
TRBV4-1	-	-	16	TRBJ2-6	CASSQEQGSGANVLTF	TGCGCCAGCAGCCAGGAACAGGGCTCTGGGGCCAACGTCCTGACTTTC
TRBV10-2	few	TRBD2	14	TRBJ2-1	CASIIGGWGNEQFF	TGCGCCAGCATTATCGGGGGGTGGGGCAATGAGCAGTTCTTC
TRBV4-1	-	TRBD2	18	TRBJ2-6	CASSQDPAGASGANVLTF	TGCGCCAGCAGCCAAGACCCAGCGGGGGCTTCTGGGGCCAACGTCCTGACTTTC
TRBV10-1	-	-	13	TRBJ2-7	CASRATNSYEQYF	TGCGCCAGCAGGGCCACCAACTCCTACGAGCAGTACTTC
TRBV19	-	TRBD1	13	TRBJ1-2	CASSSRRGHGYTF	TGTGCCAGTAGTTCCCGCAGGGGGCATGGCTACACCTTC
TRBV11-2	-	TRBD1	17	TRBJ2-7	CASSTRDRGRGTYEQYF	TGTGCCAGCAGCACCCGGGACAGGGGGAGAGGTACCTACGAGCAGTACTTC
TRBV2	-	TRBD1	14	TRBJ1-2	CASSGQGPALSYTF	TGTGCCAGCAGTGGACAGGGGCCGGCGTTAAGCTACACCTTC
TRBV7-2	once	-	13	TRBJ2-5	CASSSSTGETQYF	TGTGCCAGCAGCTCTTCGACTGGGGAGACCCAGTACTTC
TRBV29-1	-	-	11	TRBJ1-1	CSVALRTEAFF	TGCAGCGTTGCACTCCGCACTGAAGCTTTCTTT
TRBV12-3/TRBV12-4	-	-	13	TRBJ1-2	CASRDRTNYGYTF	TGTGCCAGCAGGGACAGAACTAACTATGGCTACACCTTC
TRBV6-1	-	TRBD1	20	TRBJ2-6	CASSERGTGSLFSGANVLTF	TGTGCCAGCAGTGAAAGAGGGACAGGGTCCTTATTCTCTGGGGCCAACGTCCTGACTTTC
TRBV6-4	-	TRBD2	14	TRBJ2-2	CAGQLAGHTGELFF	TGTGCCGGCCAGCTAGCGGGACACACCGGGGAGCTGTTTTTT
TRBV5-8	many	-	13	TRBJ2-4	CASSLSGRNIQYF	TGTGCCAGCAGCTTGTCTGGGAGGAACATTCAGTACTTC
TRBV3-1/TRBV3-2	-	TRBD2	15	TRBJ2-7	CASSDRLAGGPEQYF	TGTGCCAGCAGCGATCGACTAGCGGGGGGCCCCGAGCAGTACTTC
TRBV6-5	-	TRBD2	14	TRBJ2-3	CASSSLAGPDTQYF	TGTGCCAGCAGTTCCCTAGCGGGGCCAGATACGCAGTATTTT
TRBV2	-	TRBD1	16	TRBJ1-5	CASRRTGGPSNQPQHF	TGTGCCAGCAGGAGGACAGGGGGTCCGAGCAATCAGCCCCAGCATTTT
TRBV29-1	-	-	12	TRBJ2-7	CSGRTSTGLRYF	TGCAGCGGGCGGACCTCTACAGGCCTAAGGTACTTC
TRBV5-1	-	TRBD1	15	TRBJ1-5	CASRQGAASNQPQHF	TGCGCCAGCCGGCAGGGGGCTGCTAGCAATCAGCCCCAGCATTTT
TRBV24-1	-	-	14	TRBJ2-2	CATSDPGGSKKLFF	TGTGCCACCAGTGACCCAGGGGGGTCGAAAAAGCTGTTTTTT
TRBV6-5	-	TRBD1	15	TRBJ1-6	CASSRQGSYNSPLHF	TGTGCCAGCAGCAGACAGGGCTCCTATAATTCACCCCTCCACTTT
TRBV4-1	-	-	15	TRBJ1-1	CASSQVGSPNTEAFF	TGCGCCAGCAGCCAAGTGGGCAGCCCGAACACTGAAGCTTTCTTT
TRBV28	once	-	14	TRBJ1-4	CASSLATLNEKLFF	TGTGCCAGCAGTTTAGCGACTTTAAATGAAAAACTGTTTTTT
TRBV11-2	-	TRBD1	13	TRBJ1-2	CASSWTGERGYTF	TGTGCCAGCAGCTGGACAGGGGAGCGGGGCTACACCTTC
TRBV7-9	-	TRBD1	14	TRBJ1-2	CASSWGQGIIGYTF	TGTGCCAGCAGCTGGGGACAGGGGATAATTGGCTACACCTTC
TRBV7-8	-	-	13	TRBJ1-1	CASSSGMNTEAFF	TGTGCCAGCAGCTCAGGAATGAACACTGAAGCTTTCTTT
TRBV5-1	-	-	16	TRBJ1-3	CASSLGSQASGNTIYF	TGCGCCAGCAGCTTGGGATCGCAGGCCTCTGGAAACACCATATATTTT
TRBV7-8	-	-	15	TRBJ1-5	CASSLTIGVSQPQHF	TGTGCCAGCAGCTTAACTATAGGGGTGAGTCAGCCCCAGCATTTT
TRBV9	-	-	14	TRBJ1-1	CASSVGRVYTEAFF	TGTGCCAGCAGCGTAGGCCGGGTGTACACTGAAGCTTTCTTT
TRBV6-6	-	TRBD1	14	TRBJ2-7	CASSYSTGGYEQYF	TGTGCCAGCAGTTACTCGACAGGGGGCTACGAGCAGTACTTC